The following is a T cell receptor (beta chain) sequence with its context. What it binds is not known. The data are from a study of shared clonotypes between healthy human individuals. As for the study in general: A couple of women and a few men aged 18 to 49 made up the donors. Study-wide results and limits: What naive subsets generally showed was a larger estimated richness than memory subsets showed.

The ends lost 6 bases at V and 6 bases at J; junction bases unmatched: 8. From germline, CDR1 is MGHRA and CDR2 YSYEKL. The CDR3 is 13 amino acids. In the sorted-subset replicate PCRs, around 220 ng DNA, roughly 30,000 T cell genomes, was used. The assay was immunoSEQ multiplex PCR, and TCRdb's table has in-frame clones only and misses some. The table includes about 2 million clones, about 95% detected once. As defined, naive CD8 cells were CD45RO-negative and positively selected for CCR7, with terminally differentiated effector memory CD45RA+ cells excluded. The TCR originated in a man younger than 35 in good health. J is TRBJ2-7 and V is TRBV4-1; 7 bases map to TRBD1. The sequencing input was naive CD8+ T cells sorted from blood. CDR3 amino acids: CASRPTGLSEQYF. CDR3 sequence (DNA): TGCGCCAGCAGACCGACAGGGCTCTCCGAGCAGTACTTC.